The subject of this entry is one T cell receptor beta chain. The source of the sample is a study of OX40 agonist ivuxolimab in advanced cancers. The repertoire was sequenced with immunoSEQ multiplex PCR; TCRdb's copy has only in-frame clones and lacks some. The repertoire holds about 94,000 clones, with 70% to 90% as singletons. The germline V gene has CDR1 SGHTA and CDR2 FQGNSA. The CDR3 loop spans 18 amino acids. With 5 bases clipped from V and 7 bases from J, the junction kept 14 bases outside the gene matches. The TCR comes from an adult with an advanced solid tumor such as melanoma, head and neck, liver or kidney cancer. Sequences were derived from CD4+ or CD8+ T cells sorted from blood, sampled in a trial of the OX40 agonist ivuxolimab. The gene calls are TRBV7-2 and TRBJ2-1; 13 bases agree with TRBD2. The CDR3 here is CASSPPPRTSGGGNEQFF. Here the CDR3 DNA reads TGTGCCAGCAGCCCCCCACCTAGGACTAGCGGGGGCGGGAATGAGCAGTTCTTC.